The T cell receptor (beta chain) under discussion was sequenced for a study of blood T cell repertoires in COVID-19. Some clones are missing from TCRdb's copy, which holds only in-frame ones; the method was immunoSEQ multiplex PCR. The repertoire includes about 71,000 clones, 82% of them detected once, and approximately 15% sits in the top ten. CDR3 size: 17 residues. Germline V gene data show CDR1 as ENHRY and CDR2 as SYGVKD. V shed 11 bases and J 5 bases; nucleotides not matched to a gene: 16. The TCR sequence derives from a woman aged 80 or older with acute or convalescent COVID-19. The chain has TRBV10-3 and TRBJ2-3; 13 nucleotides line up with TRBD2. Material: peripheral blood. Here the CDR3 reads CAGPGLAGVGEVDTQYF. CDR3 coding DNA: TGTGCCGGGCCTGGACTAGCGGGAGTTGGCGAGGTAGATACGCAGTATTTT.